This entry is about one T cell receptor beta chain. Its specificity is not known. The record originates from a study of cytomegalovirus exposure and HLA in healthy donors. Across the whole study: Unique TCRs from HLA-typed donors, 75 million to 100 million of them, were held in an early data release. Findings of the study overall: A later examination showed that TCR association rates differed by HLA locus, with DRB1 most and HLA-C fewest.

V dropped 5 bases and J dropped 0; count of bases not matched to a gene: 13. The CDR3 totals 18 residues. Germline V gives CDR1 SGHAT, CDR2 FQNNGV. In the PCR, 60 Vbeta and 13 Jbeta primers were used. Repertoires were generated with immunoSEQ multiplex PCR, while TCRdb's copy carries only in-frame clones and drops some. The sample contains 55,000 to 65,000 clones, less than 85% of which appear only once. Sequencing used PBMCs. The V and J genes are TRBV11-2 and TRBJ1-1; 9 bases map to TRBD1. The sequence was obtained from a man aged 30 to 45 in good health and CMV-seropositive. CDR3 nucleotide sequence: TGTGCCAGCAGCCCTCGAATGCCGGGACAGGGCTTGAACACTGAAGCTTTCTTT. It yields the protein CASSPRMPGQGLNTEAFF. The full variable domain, rest sourced from reference TRBV11-2 and TRBJ1-1, is EAGVAQSPRYKIIEKRQSVAFWCNPISGHATLYWYQQILGQGPKLLIQFQNNGVVDDSQLPKDRFSAERLKGVDSTLKIQPAKLEDSAVYLCASSPRMPGQGLNTEAFFGQGTRLTVV.